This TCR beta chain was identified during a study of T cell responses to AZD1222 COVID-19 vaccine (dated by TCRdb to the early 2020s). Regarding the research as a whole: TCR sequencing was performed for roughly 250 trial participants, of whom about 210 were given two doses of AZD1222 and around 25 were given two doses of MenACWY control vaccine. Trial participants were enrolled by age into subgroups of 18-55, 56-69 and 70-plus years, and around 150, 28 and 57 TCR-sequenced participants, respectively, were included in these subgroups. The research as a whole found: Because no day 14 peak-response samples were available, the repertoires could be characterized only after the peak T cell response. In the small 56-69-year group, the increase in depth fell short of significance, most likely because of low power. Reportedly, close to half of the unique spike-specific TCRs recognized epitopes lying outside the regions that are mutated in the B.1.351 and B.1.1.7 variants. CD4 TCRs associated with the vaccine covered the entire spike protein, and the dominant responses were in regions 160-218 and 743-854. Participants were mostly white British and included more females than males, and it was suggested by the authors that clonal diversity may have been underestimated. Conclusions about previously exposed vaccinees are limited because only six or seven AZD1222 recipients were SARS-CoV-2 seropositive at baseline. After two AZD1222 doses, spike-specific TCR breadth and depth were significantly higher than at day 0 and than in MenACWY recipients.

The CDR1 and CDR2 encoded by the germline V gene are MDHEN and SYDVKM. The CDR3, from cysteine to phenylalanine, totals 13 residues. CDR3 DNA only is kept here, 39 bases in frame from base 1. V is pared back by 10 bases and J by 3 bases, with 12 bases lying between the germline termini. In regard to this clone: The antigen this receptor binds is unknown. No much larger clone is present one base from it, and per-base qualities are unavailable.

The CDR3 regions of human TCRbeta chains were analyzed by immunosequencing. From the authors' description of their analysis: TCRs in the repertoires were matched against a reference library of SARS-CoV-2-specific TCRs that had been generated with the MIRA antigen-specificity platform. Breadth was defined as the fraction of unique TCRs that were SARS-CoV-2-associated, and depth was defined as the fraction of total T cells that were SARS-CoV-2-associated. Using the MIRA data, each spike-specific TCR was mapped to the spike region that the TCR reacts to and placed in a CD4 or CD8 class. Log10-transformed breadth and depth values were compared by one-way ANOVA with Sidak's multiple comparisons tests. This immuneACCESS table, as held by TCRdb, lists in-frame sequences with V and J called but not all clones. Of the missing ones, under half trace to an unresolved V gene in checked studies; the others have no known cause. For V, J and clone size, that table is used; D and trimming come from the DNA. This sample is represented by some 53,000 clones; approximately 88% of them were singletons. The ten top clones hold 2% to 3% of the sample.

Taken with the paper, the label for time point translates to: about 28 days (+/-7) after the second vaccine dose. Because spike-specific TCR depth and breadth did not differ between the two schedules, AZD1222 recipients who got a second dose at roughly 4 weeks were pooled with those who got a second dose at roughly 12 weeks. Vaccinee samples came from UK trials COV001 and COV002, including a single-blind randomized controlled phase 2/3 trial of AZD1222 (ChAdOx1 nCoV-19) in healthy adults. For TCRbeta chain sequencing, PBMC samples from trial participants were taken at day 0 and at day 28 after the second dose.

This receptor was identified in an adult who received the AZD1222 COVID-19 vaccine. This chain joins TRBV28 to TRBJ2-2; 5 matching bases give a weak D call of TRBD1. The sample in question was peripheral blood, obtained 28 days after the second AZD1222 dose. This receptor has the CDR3 CAITSGYTGELFF. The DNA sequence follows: TGTGCCATCACCTCAGGGTACACCGGGGAGCTGTTTTTT.